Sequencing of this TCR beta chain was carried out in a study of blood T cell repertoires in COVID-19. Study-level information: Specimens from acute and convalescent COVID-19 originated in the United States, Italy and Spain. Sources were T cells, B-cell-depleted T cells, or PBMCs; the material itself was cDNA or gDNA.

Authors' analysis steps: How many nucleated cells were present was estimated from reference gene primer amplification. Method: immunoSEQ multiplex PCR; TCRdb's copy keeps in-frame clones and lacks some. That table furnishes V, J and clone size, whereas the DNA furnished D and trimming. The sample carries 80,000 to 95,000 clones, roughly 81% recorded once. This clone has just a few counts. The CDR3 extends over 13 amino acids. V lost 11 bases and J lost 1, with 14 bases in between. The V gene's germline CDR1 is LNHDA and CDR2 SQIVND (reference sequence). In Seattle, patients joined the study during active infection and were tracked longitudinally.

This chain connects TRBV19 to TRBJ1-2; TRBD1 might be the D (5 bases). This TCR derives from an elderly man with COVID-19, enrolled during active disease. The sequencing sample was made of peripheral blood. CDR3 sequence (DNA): TGTGCCGCCAGGGCCCCAAGTAACTATGGCTACACCTTC. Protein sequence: CAARAPSNYGYTF.